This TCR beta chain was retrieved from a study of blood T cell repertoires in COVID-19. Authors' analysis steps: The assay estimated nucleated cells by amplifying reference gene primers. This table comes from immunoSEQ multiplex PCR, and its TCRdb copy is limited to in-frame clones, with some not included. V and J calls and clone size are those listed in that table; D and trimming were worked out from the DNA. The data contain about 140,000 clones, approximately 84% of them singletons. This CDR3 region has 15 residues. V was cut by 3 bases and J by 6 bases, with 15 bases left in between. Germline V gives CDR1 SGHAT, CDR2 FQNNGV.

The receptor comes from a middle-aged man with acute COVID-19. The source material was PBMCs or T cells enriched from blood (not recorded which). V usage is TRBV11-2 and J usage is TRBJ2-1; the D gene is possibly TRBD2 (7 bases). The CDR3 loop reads CASSFRGANSNEQFF. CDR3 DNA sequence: TGTGCCAGCAGCTTCCGGGGGGCGAATTCCAATGAGCAGTTCTTC.